This T cell receptor (beta chain) was recovered during a study of tumor and adjacent non-tumor tissue in lung cancer. A modified ARM-PCR protocol with three rounds of nested PCR amplified TCRbeta. TCRdb recomputed calls from the multiplex PCR reads with MiXCR, one row per CDR3 protein. The sample holds over 100,000 distinct CDR3 sequences, about 75% seen once. This sample's RNA came from whole unsorted tissue. The specimen sequenced was lung tumor tissue. This clonotype originated in an older woman with non-small cell lung cancer.

In nucleotides, the CDR3 is TGTGCCGGAAGTGACAACACTCTAACAACCCCCTTGGAGTACTTC. It specifies CAGSDNTLTTPLEYF. The chain recombines TRBV5-6 with TRBJ2-7; no reliable D call. CDR1 SGHDT and CDR2 YYEEEE come from the germline V gene. V was clipped by 10 bases and J by 11 bases, with 31 bases between them. This CDR3 is 15 amino acids long.